The T cell receptor (beta chain) described here comes from a study of blood T cell repertoires in COVID-19. Across the study: The United States, Italy and Spain provided the acute and convalescent COVID-19 samples. Sources were T cells, B-cell-depleted T cells, or PBMCs; the material itself was cDNA or gDNA.

In the original workflow: Amplified reference gene primers provided the basis for estimating nucleated cell counts. Here immunoSEQ multiplex PCR was the method, and the copy in TCRdb shows in-frame clones only, minus some. Clone size and V and J calls were adopted from that table, with D and trimming inferred from the DNA. The sample contains over 25,000 clones, around 89% of which appear only once. Input material: peripheral blood. This receptor was obtained from a man between 60 and 75 years old with acute or convalescent COVID-19.

The CDR3 nucleotides are TGTGCCAGCAGCACCAACCGCAGGGGAGATACGCAGTATTTT. Residues: CASSTNRRGDTQYF. The chain carries TRBV7-3 and TRBJ2-3, with D maybe TRBD1 (6 bases). The CDR3 sequence is 14 residues long. V was pared by 5 bases and J by 5 bases, with 14 bases between. Germline CDR1 is SGHTA and CDR2 is FQGTGA.